The present T cell receptor (beta chain) was sequenced within a study of shared clonotypes between healthy human individuals. The method was immunoSEQ multiplex PCR; TCRdb's version includes in-frame clones alone and lacks a portion of them. Of about 2.1 million clones listed, around 93% are singletons. With respect to this clone: Its antigen is undetermined.

Naivety among CD8 cells was defined by CD45RO negativity and positive CCR7 selection, thereby excluding terminally differentiated effector memory CD45RA+ cells. CDR1 and CDR2 (germline): MNHEY, SMNVEV (reference sequence). CDR3 size: 15 residues. V gave up 4 bases and J gave up 0 bases, with 10 bases separating them. Broader study findings: A limitation of the genetic and exposure-history diversity represented arose from few donors.

The sequencing sample was made of naive CD8+ T cells from PBMCs. The clonotype was recovered from a man between 18 and 29 years old in good health. Some clones in this sample may be carry-over from other donors' samples. The chain has TRBV27 and TRBJ2-1; D might be TRBD1 (5 bases). CDR3 sequence (DNA): TGTGCCAGCAGTTATCGGACACGCTCCTACAATGAGCAGTTCTTC. Translated: CASSYRTRSYNEQFF.